One and the same sample provided the 23 T cell receptor beta chains below, sequenced in a study of blood T cell repertoires in COVID-19. This table comes from immunoSEQ multiplex PCR, and its TCRdb copy is limited to in-frame clones, with some not included. The sample contains about 210,000 clones, just under 85% of which appear only once. The sequencing sample was made of peripheral blood. The receptor source for this set is a woman in her 50s with active or convalescent COVID-19.

The chain combines TRBV28 with TRBJ1-4; 7 nucleotides match TRBD1. Germline assignment: CDR1 MDHEN and CDR2 SYDVKM. This CDR3 is 15 amino acids long. Trimming took 1 base from V and 6 from J; bases not matched to a gene: 5. The CDR3 sequence: CASSLSGTADEKLFF. CDR3 coding DNA: TGTGCCAGCAGTTTATCCGGGACAGCAGATGAAAAACTGTTTTTT.

This CDR3 reads CASSQAGTPPLEKLFF. Here the CDR3 DNA reads TGTGCCAGCAGCCAAGCGGGGACACCACCTCTCGAAAAACTGTTTTTT. The rearrangement uses TRBV3-1 (or the pseudogene TRBV3-2) and TRBJ1-4, with D possibly being TRBD1 (6 bases). The CDR3 has 16 amino acids. From germline, CDR1 is LGHDT and CDR2 YNNKEL (reference sequence). Trimming took 1 base from V and 8 from J, leaving 17 bases between them.

The rearrangement links TRBV12-3 or TRBV12-4 to TRBJ1-3; no clear D. Between the trimmed V and J ends, which lost 1 base and 1 base, there was a span of 2 bases. CDR3 length: 13 residues. The CDR3 DNA reads TGTGCCAGCAGTTTAGTATCTGGAAACACCATATATTTT. Translating gives CASSLVSGNTIYF.

The V gene is TRBV11-2, the J gene TRBJ2-7; the D gene is possibly TRBD1 (6 bases). Trimming took off 5 bases at V and 1 base at J, with 18 bases between the two ends. Germline-derived CDR1 and CDR2 are SGHAT and FQNNGV. The CDR3 runs 16 residues. CDR3 amino acids: CASSRVQGGASYEQYV. In nucleotides, the CDR3 is TGTGCCAGCAGCCGCGTACAGGGTGGAGCATCCTACGAGCAGTACGTC.

J is TRBJ1-4 and V is TRBV11-2, with D possibly matching TRBD1 (6 bases). There are 15 residues in the CDR3. Germline V gene lookup returns CDR1 SGHAT and CDR2 FQNNGV. The germline V and J ends were trimmed by 3 bases and 5 bases, with 13 bases remaining between them. In DNA form, the CDR3 reads TGTGCCAGCAGCTTTATGAGGGGGATGAATGAAAAACTGTTTTTT. Its translation: CASSFMRGMNEKLFF.

V is TRBV5-1 and J is TRBJ1-4, with D unclear. Trimming pared 5 bases from V and 5 bases from J, leaving 10 bases between. The CDR3 is 13 amino acids. Germline CDR1 and CDR2: SGHRS and YFSETQ. The CDR3 coding sequence is TGCGCCAGCAGACGAACTTCCAATGAAAAACTGTTTTTT. Amino acids: CASRRTSNEKLFF.

This sequence joins TRBV20-1 and TRBJ1-3; weak D call: TRBD1 (5 bases). The CDR3 contains 13 residues. In germline, CDR1 is DFQATT, CDR2 SNEGSKA (reference sequence). The ends were cut back, 3 bases at V and 5 bases at J, with 11 bases in the middle. The CDR3 sequence is CSASNGGRNTIYF. Written as DNA, the CDR3 is TGCAGTGCTAGTAACGGGGGAAGAAACACCATATATTTT.

In its sample, this clone was seen once. The gene calls are TRBV7-9 and TRBJ2-1; D perhaps matches TRBD2 (6 bases). Between the trimmed V and J ends, which lost 3 bases and 6 bases, there was a span of 18 bases. Per the germline V gene, CDR1 is SEHNR and CDR2 is FQNEAQ (reference sequence). This CDR3 has 16 amino acids. The CDR3 loop reads CASSLARGLTSNEQFF. Here the CDR3 DNA reads TGTGCCAGCAGCTTGGCTCGGGGACTTACATCCAATGAGCAGTTCTTC. The full variable domain, in which reference TRBV7-9 and TRBJ2-1 provide the parts outside the CDR3, is DTGVSQNPRHKITKRGQNVTFRCDPISEHNRLYWYRQTLGQGPEFLTYFQNEAQLEKSRLLSDRFSAERPKGSFSTLEIQRTEQGDSAMYLCASSLARGLTSNEQFFGPGTRLTVL.

The chain combines TRBV27 with TRBJ1-1; no firm D call. CDR3 length equals 13 residues. CDR1 and CDR2 (germline): MNHEY, SMNVEV (reference sequence). Between the trimmed V and J ends, which lost 2 bases and 5 bases, there was a span of 9 bases. Here the CDR3 DNA reads TGTGCCAGCAGTTTAACGAGGAATACTGAAGCTTTCTTT. Amino acids: CASSLTRNTEAFF.

The CDR3 region has the DNA TGTGCCAGCGCACAGGGGAGCGACTATGGCTACACCTTC. Encoded protein: CASAQGSDYGYTF. This chain connects TRBV2 to TRBJ1-2, with 7 bases that match TRBD1. The CDR3 covers 13 residues. CDR1 is SNHLY, CDR2 FYNNEI, per germline. V gave up 8 bases and J gave up 3 bases; unmatched junction bases: 6.

This CDR3 is CATSDSRRATQYF. Written as DNA, the CDR3 is TGTGCCACCAGCGATAGCCGCAGGGCTACGCAGTATTTT. This sequence joins TRBV24-1 and TRBJ2-3, with a weak D call TRBD1 (5 bases). The CDR3 has 13 amino acids. Trimming stripped 7 bases from V and 8 bases from J, with 15 bases between. The germline V gene encodes CDR1 KGHDR and CDR2 SFDVKD.

The chain employs TRBV4-1 and TRBJ2-1; the match to TRBD1 covers 9 bases. Germline CDR1 MGHRA, CDR2 YSYEKL. After removal of 0 bases from V and 5 bases from J, the junction contained 8 bases not matched to a gene. This CDR3 is 17 amino acids long. CDR3 bases: TGCGCCAGCAGCCAAGATAGGGGGACAGGGCGTAACAATGAGCAGTTCTTC. It translates to CASSQDRGTGRNNEQFF.

The table lists this clone with a count of one. This chain uses TRBV6-5 with TRBJ1-5; D call uncertain. The CDR3 contains 15 residues. CDR1 is MNHEY, CDR2 SVGAGI, per germline. CDR3 coding DNA: TGTGCTACCAAGGGAGGAGCCGCTCGGAATCAGCCCCAGCATTTT. It yields the protein CATKGGAARNQPQHF.

In regard to this clone: One junction end disagrees with the germline gene, perhaps due to a read error. This chain links TRBV2 with TRBJ1-2, with D uncertain. Germline V lookup: CDR1 SNHLY, CDR2 FYNNEI. The CDR3 is 12 amino acids. Here the CDR3 DNA reads TGTGCCAGCAGTGAAGCGCTTACGGGAAAGCACTTC. Amino acids: CASSEALTGKHF.

This clone has just a few counts. The chain combines TRBV25-1 with TRBJ2-7, with D possibly TRBD1 on 5 matching bases. V was clipped by 5 bases and J by 7 bases, with 9 bases between them. This CDR3 has 11 residues. The germline gives CDR1 MGHDK, CDR2 SYGVNS. CDR3: CASSQGGEQYF. CDR3 sequence (DNA): TGTGCCAGCAGTCAGGGTGGAGAGCAGTACTTC.

The V call is TRBV5-1, the J call TRBJ2-1, with 9 bases identical to TRBD2. CDR1 SGHRS and CDR2 YFSETQ come from the germline V gene. The CDR3 covers 14 residues. V dropped 4 bases and J dropped 4; count of bases not matched to a gene: 3. Here the CDR3 DNA reads TGCGCCAGCAGCGAGCGGGGGGCTTACAATGAGCAGTTCTTC. Encoded protein: CASSERGAYNEQFF.

The gene calls are TRBV6-1 and TRBJ2-1; the D gene is possibly TRBD1 (5 bases). The CDR3 runs to 10 residues. CDR1 is MNHNS and CDR2 is SASEGT in the germline V gene. V lost 11 bases and J lost 9, with 11 bases in between. As DNA, the CDR3 is TGTGCCGTAGGGGTCAGTGAGCAGTTCTTC. It codes for CAVGVSEQFF.

This clone occurred once. The V gene is TRBV6-5, the J gene TRBJ2-7, with D possibly TRBD1 on 6 matching bases. Trimming shortened V by 2 bases and J by 9 bases, and 20 bases separated the two germline ends. CDR1 is MNHEY, CDR2 SVGAGI, per germline. The CDR3 contains 15 residues. The CDR3 sequence: CASSYPRWVGQRQYV. CDR3 nucleotide sequence: TGTGCCAGCAGTTACCCTCGATGGGTAGGACAGAGGCAGTACGTC.

This clone appeared a single time. The J gene is TRBJ1-1, the V gene TRBV18; D remains ambiguous. V was clipped by 3 bases and J by 1 base, with 3 bases between them. CDR1 is KGHSH and CDR2 is LQKENI in the germline V gene. This CDR3 region has 12 residues. For the CDR3, the DNA is TGTGCCAGCTCACCTCAGAACACTGAAGCTTTCTTT. Amino acid sequence: CASSPQNTEAFF. The full variable domain, with the rest looked up from reference TRBV18 and TRBJ1-1, is NAGVMQNPRHLVRRRGQEARLRCSPMKGHSHVYWYRQLPEEGLKFMVYLQKENIIDESGMPKERFSAEFPKEGPSILRIQQVVRGDSAAYFCASSPQNTEAFFGQGTRLTVV.

A single count supports this clone. The CDR3 loop is CATSVDRTYIPQFF. CDR3 sequence (DNA): TGTGCCACCAGCGTGGACAGGACGTACATTCCGCAGTTCTTC. The genes are TRBV15 and TRBJ2-1, with 7 bases fitting TRBD1. The V and J ends lost 5 bases and 12 bases, in that order; junction bases with no gene match: 13. Germline CDR1 and CDR2: LNHNV and YYDKDF (reference sequence). The CDR3 has 14 residues.

This clone was detected only once. V gene TRBV28 combines with J gene TRBJ1-1; D call uncertain. CDR1 is MDHEN, CDR2 SYDVKM, per germline. Trimming stripped 3 bases from V and 6 bases from J, with 8 bases between. CDR3 length: 12 amino acids. CDR3 amino acids: CASSFPSPEAFF. CDR3 in DNA: TGTGCCAGCAGTTTTCCTAGCCCTGAAGCTTTCTTT.

This chain joins TRBV15 and TRBJ2-7; a possible D gene is TRBD2 (5 bases). Germline CDR1 is LNHNV and CDR2 is YYDKDF (reference sequence). Trimming removed 5 bases at V and 3 bases at J, with 14 bases between. The length of the CDR3 is 14 residues. The CDR3 region is CATSVDLGGYEQYV. The CDR3 DNA follows: TGTGCCACCAGCGTTGACCTCGGAGGCTACGAGCAGTACGTC.

The V and J genes are TRBV7-9 and TRBJ1-6, with D perhaps TRBD1 (6 bases). Germline loops: CDR1 SEHNR, CDR2 FQNEAQ (reference sequence). The CDR3 is 18 amino acids. With 0 bases removed from V and 5 bases from J, the gap between germline ends came to 17 bases. CDR3 protein: CASSLAFSGVGHNSPLHF. The CDR3 DNA is TGTGCCAGCAGCTTAGCGTTCTCAGGGGTAGGCCATAATTCACCCCTCCACTTT.